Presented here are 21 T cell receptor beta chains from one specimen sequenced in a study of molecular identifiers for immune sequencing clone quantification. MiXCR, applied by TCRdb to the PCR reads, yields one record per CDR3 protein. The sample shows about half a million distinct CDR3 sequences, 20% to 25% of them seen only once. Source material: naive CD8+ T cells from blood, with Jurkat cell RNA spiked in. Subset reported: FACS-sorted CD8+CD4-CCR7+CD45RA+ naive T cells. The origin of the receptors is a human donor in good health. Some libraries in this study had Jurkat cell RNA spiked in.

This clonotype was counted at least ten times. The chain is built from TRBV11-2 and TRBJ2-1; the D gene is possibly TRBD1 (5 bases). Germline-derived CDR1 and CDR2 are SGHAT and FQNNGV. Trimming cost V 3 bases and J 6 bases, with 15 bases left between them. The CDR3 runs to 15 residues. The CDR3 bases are TGTGCCAGCAGCTTTCCCGAGTATCAGGGCAATGAGCAGTTCTTC. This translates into CASSFPEYQGNEQFF.

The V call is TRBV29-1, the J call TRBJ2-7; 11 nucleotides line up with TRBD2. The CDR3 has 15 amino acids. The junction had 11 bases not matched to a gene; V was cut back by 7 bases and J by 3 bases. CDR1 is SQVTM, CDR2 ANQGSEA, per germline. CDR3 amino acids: CSALGAGLADYEQYF. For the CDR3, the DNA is TGCAGCGCCCTCGGGGCGGGACTAGCGGACTACGAGCAGTACTTC.

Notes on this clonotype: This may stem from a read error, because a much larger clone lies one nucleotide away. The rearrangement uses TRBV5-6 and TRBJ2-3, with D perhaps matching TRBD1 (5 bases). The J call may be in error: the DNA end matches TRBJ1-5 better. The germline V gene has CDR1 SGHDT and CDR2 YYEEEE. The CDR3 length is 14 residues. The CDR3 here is CASSLDRLTDTQHF. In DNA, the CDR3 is TGTGCCAGCAGCTTGGACAGGCTCACAGATACGCAGCATTTT.

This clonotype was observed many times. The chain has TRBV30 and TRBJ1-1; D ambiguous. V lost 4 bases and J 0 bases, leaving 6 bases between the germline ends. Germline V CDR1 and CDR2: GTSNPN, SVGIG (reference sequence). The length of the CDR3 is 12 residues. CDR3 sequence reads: CAWTDMNTEAFF. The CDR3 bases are TGTGCCTGGACTGATATGAACACTGAAGCTTTCTTT. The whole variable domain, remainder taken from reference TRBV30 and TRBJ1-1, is SQTIHQWPATLVQPVGSPLSLECTVEGTSNPNLYWYRQAAGRGLQLLFYSVGIGQISSEVPQNLSASRPQDRQFILSSKKLLLSDSGFYLCAWTDMNTEAFFGQGTRLTVV.

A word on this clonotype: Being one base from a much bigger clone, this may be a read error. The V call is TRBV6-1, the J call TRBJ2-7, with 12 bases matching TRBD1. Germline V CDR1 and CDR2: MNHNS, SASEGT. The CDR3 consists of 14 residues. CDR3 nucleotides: TGTGCCAGCAGATCAGGGACAGGGGGCTACGAGCAGTGCTTC. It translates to CASRSGTGGYEQCF.

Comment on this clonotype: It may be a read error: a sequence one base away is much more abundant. The CDR3 is CASSLMAGISADTQYF. The CDR3 coding sequence is TGTGCCAGCAGCTTAATGGCAGGGATTAGCGCAGATACGCAGTATTTT. This chain joins TRBV7-9 and TRBJ2-3; the D gene could be TRBD1 or TRBD2 (5 bases each). V lost 2 bases and J lost 4, with 16 bases in between. The CDR3 sequence is 16 residues long. Germline V gene sequence: CDR1 SEHNR, CDR2 FQNEAQ (reference sequence).

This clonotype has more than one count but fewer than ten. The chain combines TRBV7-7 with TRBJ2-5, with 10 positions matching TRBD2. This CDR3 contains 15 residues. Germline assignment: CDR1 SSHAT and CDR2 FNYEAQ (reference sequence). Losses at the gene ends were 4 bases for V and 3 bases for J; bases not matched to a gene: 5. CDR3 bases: TGTGCCAGCAGCTCCTTAGCGGGGGGAAAAGAGACCCAGTACTTC. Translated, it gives CASSSLAGGKETQYF.

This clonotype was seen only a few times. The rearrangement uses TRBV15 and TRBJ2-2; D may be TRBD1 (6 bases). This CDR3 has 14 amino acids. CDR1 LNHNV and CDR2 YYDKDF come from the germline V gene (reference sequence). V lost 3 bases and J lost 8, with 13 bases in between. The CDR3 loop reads CATSSAQGTGELFF. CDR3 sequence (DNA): TGTGCCACCAGCAGTGCGCAGGGGACGGGGGAGCTGTTTTTT. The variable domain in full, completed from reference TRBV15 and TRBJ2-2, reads DAMVIQNPRYQVTQFGKPVTLSCSQTLNHNVMYWYQQKSSQAPKLLFHYYDKDFNNEADTPDNFQSRRPNTSFCFLDIRSPGLGDTAMYLCATSSAQGTGELFFGEGSRLTVL.

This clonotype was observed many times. DNA of the CDR3: TGTGCCAGTAGTATAACTAGCGGGGGGCCCATTGAGATTCCGGATACGCAGTATTTT. Its translation is CASSITSGGPIEIPDTQYF. The chain recombines TRBV19 with TRBJ2-3; 12 bases fit TRBD2. Germline CDR1 LNHDA, CDR2 SQIVND (reference sequence). CDR3 length equals 19 residues. V dropped 2 bases and J dropped 6; count of bases not matched to a gene: 15.

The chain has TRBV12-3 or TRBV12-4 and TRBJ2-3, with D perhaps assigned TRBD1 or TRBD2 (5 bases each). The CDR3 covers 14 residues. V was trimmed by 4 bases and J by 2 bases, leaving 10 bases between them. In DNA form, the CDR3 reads TGTGCCAGCAGTTCGGGGCCGTTCACAGATACGCAGTATTTT. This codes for CASSSGPFTDTQYF.

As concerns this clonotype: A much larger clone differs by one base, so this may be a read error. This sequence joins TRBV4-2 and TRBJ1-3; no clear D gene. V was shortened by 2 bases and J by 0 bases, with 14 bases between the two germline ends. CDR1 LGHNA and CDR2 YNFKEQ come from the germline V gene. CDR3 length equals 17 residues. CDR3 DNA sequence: TGTGCCAGCAGCCAAACCCGGGAATTGGTCTCTGGAAACACCATATATTTT. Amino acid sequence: CASSQTRELVSGNTIYF.

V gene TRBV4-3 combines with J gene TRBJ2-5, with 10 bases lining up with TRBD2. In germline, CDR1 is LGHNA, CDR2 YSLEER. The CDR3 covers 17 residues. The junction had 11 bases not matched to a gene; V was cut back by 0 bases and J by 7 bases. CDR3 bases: TGCGCCAGCAGCCAAGAGGCTAGCGGGGGCGCTAGGGTGACCCAGTACTTC. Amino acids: CASSQEASGGARVTQYF.

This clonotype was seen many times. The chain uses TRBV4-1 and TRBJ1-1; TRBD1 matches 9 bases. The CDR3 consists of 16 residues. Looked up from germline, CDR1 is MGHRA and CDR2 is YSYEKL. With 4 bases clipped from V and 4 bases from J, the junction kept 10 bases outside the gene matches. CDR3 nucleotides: TGCGCCAGCAGCCTCAACCCGGGACAGGGTACCACTGAAGCTTTCTTT. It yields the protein CASSLNPGQGTTEAFF.

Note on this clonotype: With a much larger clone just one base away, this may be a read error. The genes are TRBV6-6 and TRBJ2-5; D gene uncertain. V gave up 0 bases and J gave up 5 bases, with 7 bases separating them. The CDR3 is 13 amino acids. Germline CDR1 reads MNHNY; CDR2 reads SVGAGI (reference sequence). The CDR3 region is CASSYSALETQYF. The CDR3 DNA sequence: TGTGCCAGCAGTTACTCGGCCTTGGAGACCCAGTACTTC.

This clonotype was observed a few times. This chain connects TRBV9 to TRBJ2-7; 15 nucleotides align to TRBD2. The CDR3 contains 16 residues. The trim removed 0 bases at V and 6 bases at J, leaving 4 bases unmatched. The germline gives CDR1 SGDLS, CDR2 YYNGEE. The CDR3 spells CASSVEGLAGGSEQYF. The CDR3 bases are TGTGCCAGCAGCGTAGAGGGACTAGCGGGAGGTAGCGAGCAGTACTTC. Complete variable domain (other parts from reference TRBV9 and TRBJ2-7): DSGVTQTPKHLITATGQRVTLRCSPRSGDLSVYWYQQSLDQGLQFLIQYYNGEERAKGNILERFSAQQFPDLHSELNLSSLELGDSALYFCASSVEGLAGGSEQYFGPGTRLTVT.

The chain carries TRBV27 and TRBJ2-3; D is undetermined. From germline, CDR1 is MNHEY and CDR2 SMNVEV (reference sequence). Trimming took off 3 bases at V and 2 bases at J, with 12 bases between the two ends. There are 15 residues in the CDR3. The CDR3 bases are TGTGCCAGCAGTTTGCAGTCTCGCCTCACAGATACGCAGTATTTT. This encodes CASSLQSRLTDTQYF.

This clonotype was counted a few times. The CDR3 DNA reads as TGTGCCAGCAGACACGGACAAGGTCTTGGTTACGAGCAGTACTTC. It codes for CASRHGQGLGYEQYF. V gene TRBV28 combines with J gene TRBJ2-7, with a weak D call TRBD1 (5 bases). The CDR3 covers 15 residues. V shed 6 bases and J shed 4 bases, with 19 bases lying between them. Germline CDR1 is MDHEN and CDR2 is SYDVKM.

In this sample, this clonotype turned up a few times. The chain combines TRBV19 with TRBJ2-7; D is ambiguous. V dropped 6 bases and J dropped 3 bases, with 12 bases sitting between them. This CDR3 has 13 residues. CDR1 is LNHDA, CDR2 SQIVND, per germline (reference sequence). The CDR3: CASSNGHLYEQYF. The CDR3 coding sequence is TGTGCCAGTAGCAATGGGCACCTCTACGAGCAGTACTTC.

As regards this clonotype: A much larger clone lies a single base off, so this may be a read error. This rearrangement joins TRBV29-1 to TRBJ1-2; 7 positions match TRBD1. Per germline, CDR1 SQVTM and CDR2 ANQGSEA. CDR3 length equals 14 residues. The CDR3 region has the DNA TGCAGCGTTTCAGGGACAGTGGCTAACTATGGCCACACCTTC. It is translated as CSVSGTVANYGHTF.

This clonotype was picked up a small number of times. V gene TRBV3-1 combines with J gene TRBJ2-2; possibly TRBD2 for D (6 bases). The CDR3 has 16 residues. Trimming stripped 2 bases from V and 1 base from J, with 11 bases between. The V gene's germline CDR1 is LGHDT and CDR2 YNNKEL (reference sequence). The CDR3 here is CASSQNVRENTGELFF. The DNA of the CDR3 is TGTGCCAGCAGCCAAAACGTGCGGGAGAACACCGGGGAGCTGTTTTTT.

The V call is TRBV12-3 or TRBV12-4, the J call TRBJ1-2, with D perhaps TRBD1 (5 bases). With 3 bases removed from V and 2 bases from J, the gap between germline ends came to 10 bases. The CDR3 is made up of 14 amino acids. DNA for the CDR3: TGTGCCAGCAGTTTCGGGGGTAGGAACTATGGCTACACCTTC. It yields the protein CASSFGGRNYGYTF.